These 26 T cell receptor beta chains originate from one sample sequenced in a study of CD8 T cells in ankylosing spondylitis. MiXCR, applied by TCRdb to the 5' RACE reads, yields one record per CDR3 protein. This table has 350,000 to 400,000 distinct CDR3 sequences, approximately 22% appearing once. Input material: blood, either unsorted or a sorted T cell fraction (not recorded which). The receptors were sampled from a male donor with ankylosing spondylitis or in good health (not recorded which).

This clonotype was seen a handful of times. This chain connects TRBV7-9 to TRBJ2-5; D perhaps matches TRBD1 (6 bases). The CDR3 length is 17 residues. V shed 5 bases and J shed 0 bases, with 19 bases lying between them. Germline CDR1 and CDR2: SEHNR and FQNEAQ (reference sequence). CDR3 sequence reads: CASSPRPGQPYQETQYF. CDR3 DNA sequence: TGTGCCAGCAGCCCTCGGCCCGGACAGCCGTACCAAGAGACCCAGTACTTC.

This chain connects TRBV7-9 to TRBJ1-1; D is ambiguous. The CDR3 is 14 amino acids. V gave up 5 bases and J gave up 0 bases, with 10 bases separating them. The germline CDR1 and CDR2 sequences are SEHNR and FQNEAQ (reference sequence). The CDR3 nucleotides are TGTGCCAGCAGCCTGGCAATATTGAACACTGAAGCTTTCTTT. The encoded protein is CASSLAILNTEAFF.

This clonotype was seen only a few times. V gene TRBV29-1 combines with J gene TRBJ1-1; D is unresolved. The CDR3 runs to 12 residues. V lost 4 bases to trimming and J lost 0 bases, with 6 bases between them. Germline-derived CDR1 and CDR2 are SQVTM and ANQGSEA. CDR3 residues: CSVVPMNTEAFF. The CDR3 nucleotides are TGCAGCGTTGTTCCGATGAACACTGAAGCTTTCTTT.

The V call is TRBV10-3, the J call TRBJ2-3, with D uncertain. CDR3 length: 12 amino acids. Germline CDR1 reads ENHRY; CDR2 reads SYGVKD. V shed 5 bases and J shed 3 bases, with 6 bases lying between them. CDR3 sequence: CAISPETDTQYF. CDR3 nucleotide sequence: TGTGCCATCAGTCCCGAGACAGATACGCAGTATTTT.

The V and J genes are TRBV7-3 and TRBJ1-5; D remains unclear. The ends were cut back, 1 base at V and 0 bases at J, with 10 bases in the middle. Looked up from germline, CDR1 is SGHTA and CDR2 is FQGTGA. The CDR3 has 16 amino acids. DNA for the CDR3: TGTGCCAGCAGCTTAAAGGGCGGAATTAGCAATCAGCCCCAGCATTTT. Its protein product is CASSLKGGISNQPQHF.

The V gene is TRBV7-8, the J gene TRBJ2-3; a possible D gene is TRBD2 (5 bases). The CDR3 totals 15 residues. Germline-derived CDR1 and CDR2 are SGHVS and FQNEAQ. V lost 5 bases, J lost 0 bases, and 12 bases lay in between. The CDR3 spells CASSRSGPSTDTQYF. The DNA for the CDR3 is TGTGCCAGCAGCCGAAGCGGTCCTAGCACAGATACGCAGTATTTT.

V is TRBV3-1 and J is TRBJ2-2; 9 bases align to TRBD2. Germline V lookup: CDR1 LGHDT, CDR2 YNNKEL (reference sequence). The trim removed 4 bases at V and 5 bases at J, leaving 8 bases unmatched. The CDR3 sequence is 16 residues long. The CDR3 DNA follows: TGTGCCAGCAGCCCAAGACTAGCGGACCATACCGGGGAGCTGTTTTTT. It encodes CASSPRLADHTGELFF.

V usage is TRBV24-1 and J usage is TRBJ2-2; either TRBD1 or TRBD2 may fit D (6 bases each). This CDR3 region has 15 residues. The germline gives CDR1 KGHDR, CDR2 SFDVKD. Trimming removed 3 bases at V and 6 bases at J, with 13 bases between. The CDR3 DNA reads TGTGCCACCAGTGATGGGAACAGGGAGGCCGGGGAGCTGTTTTTT. Amino acids: CATSDGNREAGELFF.

This clonotype was recorded a few times. The chain joins TRBV28 to TRBJ1-6; D gene uncertain. The V gene lost 2 bases and the J gene lost 8 bases, with 7 bases spanning the gap. The CDR3 consists of 13 residues. The germline gives CDR1 MDHEN, CDR2 SYDVKM. This CDR3 is CASSLRQDSPLHF. The DNA for the CDR3 is TGTGCCAGCAGTTTAAGGCAAGATTCACCCCTCCACTTT.

V and J are TRBV2 and TRBJ2-7; D remains ambiguous. Per the germline V gene, CDR1 is SNHLY and CDR2 is FYNNEI. Trimming took 3 bases from V and 0 from J, leaving 3 bases between them. This CDR3 comprises 12 residues. In DNA, the CDR3 is TGTGCCAGCAGTGACTTCTCCTACGAGCAGTACTTC. Its protein product is CASSDFSYEQYF. The variable domain in full, completed from reference TRBV2 and TRBJ2-7, reads EPEVTQTPSHQVTQMGQEVILRCVPISNHLYFYWYRQILGQKVEFLVSFYNNEISEKSEIFDDQFSVERPDGSNFTLKIRSTKLEDSAMYFCASSDFSYEQYFGPGTRLTVT.

V and J are TRBV2 and TRBJ2-2, with TRBD2 matching over 7 bases. The germline CDR1 and CDR2 sequences are SNHLY and FYNNEI. The CDR3 contains 15 residues. Trimming took 2 bases from V and 3 from J; bases not matched to a gene: 3. The CDR3 nucleotides are TGTGCCAGCAGTGAATGGCGGGGGTACACCGGGGAGCTGTTTTTT. It is translated as CASSEWRGYTGELFF.

A few counts support this clonotype. The rearrangement uses TRBV29-1 and TRBJ1-4, with D perhaps matching TRBD1 (6 bases). V lost 6 bases, J lost 5 bases, and 10 bases lay in between. CDR1 SQVTM and CDR2 ANQGSEA come from the germline V gene. The CDR3 is made up of 12 amino acids. The CDR3 sequence: CSVSTGNEKLFF. The CDR3 coding sequence is TGCAGCGTCTCTACAGGGAATGAAAAACTGTTTTTT.

This chain joins TRBV6-5 and TRBJ1-1; perhaps TRBD1 as D (6 bases). V lost 6 bases to trimming and J lost 1 base, with 12 bases between them. There are 14 residues in the CDR3. The germline CDR1 and CDR2 sequences are MNHEY and SVGAGI. The CDR3, as DNA: TGTGCCAGCAGCCAAGGGGGACCGAACACTGAAGCTTTCTTT. It encodes CASSQGGPNTEAFF.

The J gene is TRBJ2-7, the V gene TRBV4-1, with 7 positions matching TRBD1. CDR3 length: 16 amino acids. The V segment lost 3 bases and the J segment 0 bases; nucleotides outside the gene matches: 8. Per the germline V gene, CDR1 is MGHRA and CDR2 is YSYEKL. The chain's CDR3 is CASSHLGQASSYEQYF. DNA for the CDR3: TGCGCCAGCAGCCATCTCGGACAGGCTAGCTCCTACGAGCAGTACTTC.

This clonotype was recorded a few times. The chain combines TRBV7-9 with TRBJ2-1, with TRBD2 matching 7 bases. V lost 2 bases and J lost 3; bases outside the gene matches: 4. CDR3 size: 15 residues. Germline V gives CDR1 SEHNR, CDR2 FQNEAQ (reference sequence). The CDR3 coding sequence is TGTGCCAGCAGCTTAAATCGGGGGGTCTACAATGAGCAGTTCTTC. This translates into CASSLNRGVYNEQFF.

The V call is TRBV25-1, the J call TRBJ2-7; 9 nucleotides match TRBD2. J gave up 3 bases and V 4 bases, and 7 bases lay outside the gene matches. There are 15 residues in the CDR3. Per the germline V gene, CDR1 is MGHDK and CDR2 is SYGVNS. The CDR3 region has the DNA TGTGCCAGCAGTGGTGGGACTAGCTGGGTCTACGAGCAGTACTTC. The encoded protein is CASSGGTSWVYEQYF.

This sequence joins TRBV12-3 or TRBV12-4 and TRBJ2-3; TRBD1 aligns across 8 bases. The CDR3 contains 15 residues. After removal of 3 bases from V and 2 bases from J, the junction contained 4 bases not matched to a gene. CDR3 sequence reads: CASSFQGANTDTQYF. The DNA of the CDR3 is TGTGCCAGCAGTTTCCAGGGGGCTAACACAGATACGCAGTATTTT.

The gene calls are TRBV7-6 and TRBJ2-7; D remains unclear. Trimming pared 5 bases from V and 3 bases from J, leaving 11 bases between. Per the germline V gene, CDR1 is SGHVS and CDR2 is FNYEAQ. There are 13 residues in the CDR3. The CDR3 sequence is CASSPSLVYEQYF. The CDR3 DNA reads TGTGCCAGCAGCCCTAGTCTGGTCTACGAGCAGTACTTC.

The table lists this clonotype with a few counts. The rearrangement uses TRBV28 and TRBJ2-7, with 7 bases identical to TRBD1. This CDR3 is 15 amino acids long. Germline assignment: CDR1 MDHEN and CDR2 SYDVKM. After removal of 4 bases from V and 1 base from J, the junction contained 7 bases not matched to a gene. CDR3 amino acids: CASSSRDSLSYEQYF. The CDR3 region has the DNA TGTGCCAGCAGTTCACGGGACAGCCTGTCCTACGAGCAGTACTTC.

J is TRBJ2-7 and V is TRBV5-5, with 10 positions matching TRBD1. This CDR3 comprises 14 residues. Trimming took 5 bases from V and 2 from J; bases not matched to a gene: 4. The germline gives CDR1 SGHKS, CDR2 YYEKEE (reference sequence). The CDR3 is CASRRQGAPYEQYF. CDR3 nucleotide sequence: TGTGCCAGCAGGAGACAGGGGGCCCCCTACGAGCAGTACTTC.

This clonotype was observed a few times. The chain is built from TRBV12-3 or TRBV12-4 and TRBJ1-1; tentative D call: TRBD1 (5 bases). This CDR3 is 13 amino acids long. V dropped 4 bases and J dropped 6 bases, with 12 bases sitting between them. CDR3 in amino acids: CASSSDRQAEAFF. In DNA form, the CDR3 reads TGTGCCAGCAGTTCCGACAGACAAGCTGAAGCTTTCTTT.

The chain carries TRBV5-1 and TRBJ2-7; tentatively, D is TRBD1 or TRBD2 (6 bases each). The ends were cut back, 0 bases at V and 3 bases at J, with 13 bases in the middle. The germline V gene has CDR1 SGHRS and CDR2 YFSETQ. This CDR3 contains 15 residues. The CDR3 sequence: CASSLGRGAVYEQYF. CDR3 nucleotide sequence: TGCGCCAGCAGCTTGGGAAGGGGGGCCGTCTACGAGCAGTACTTC.

This chain connects TRBV3-1 to TRBJ2-2, with D tentatively TRBD2 (7 bases). The V end lost 0 bases, the J end lost 7 bases, and 15 bases lay between the germline ends. There are 16 residues in the CDR3. Germline CDR1 and CDR2: LGHDT and YNNKEL (reference sequence). CDR3 nucleotides: TGTGCCAGCAGCCAAGAGTGGGGGGGGCGCATCGGGGAGCTGTTTTTT. Translating it yields CASSQEWGGRIGELFF. Looking up the rest from reference TRBV3-1 and TRBJ2-2 gives the full variable domain: DTAVSQTPKYLVTQMGNDKSIKCEQNLGHDTMYWYKQDSKKFLKIMFSYNNKELIINETVPNRFSPKSPDKAHLNLHINSLELGDSAVYFCASSQEWGGRIGELFFGEGSRLTVL.

The rearrangement joins TRBV3-1 to TRBJ2-1; 13 bases fit TRBD2. Losses at the gene ends were 0 bases for V and 1 base for J; bases not matched to a gene: 6. The germline CDR1 and CDR2 sequences are LGHDT and YNNKEL (reference sequence). The CDR3 is 19 amino acids. The CDR3 protein is CASSQDKWTSGGSYNEQFF. DNA of the CDR3: TGTGCCAGCAGCCAAGACAAATGGACTAGCGGGGGTTCCTACAATGAGCAGTTCTTC.

The sample holds a few counts of this clonotype. The gene calls are TRBV3-1 and TRBJ1-2; the D is unclear. The V gene lost 0 bases and the J gene lost 8 bases, with 4 bases spanning the gap. There are 11 residues in the CDR3. Per germline, CDR1 LGHDT and CDR2 YNNKEL (reference sequence). The CDR3: CASSQEGGYTF. CDR3 coding DNA: TGTGCCAGCAGCCAAGAAGGGGGCTACACCTTC.

The genes are TRBV7-8 and TRBJ2-5, with D unclear. The CDR3 totals 16 residues. Per the germline V gene, CDR1 is SGHVS and CDR2 is FQNEAQ. V was shortened by 5 bases and J by 4 bases, with 20 bases between the two germline ends. CDR3 nucleotides: TGTGCCAGCAGCCCACGTGACTTGGCGCTGGGAGAGACCCAGTACTTC. Protein: CASSPRDLALGETQYF.